This T cell receptor (beta chain) was captured by sequencing in a study of T cell changes during pregnancy in multiple sclerosis. The repertoire was sequenced with immunoSEQ multiplex PCR; TCRdb's copy has only in-frame clones and lacks some. The sample includes 50,000 or so clones, about 90% of them seen just once. V lost 5 bases and J lost 2; bases outside the gene matches: 3. The CDR3 consists of 14 residues. Germline V gives CDR1 SGHTA, CDR2 FQGTGA. The sample in question was CD4+ T cells from peripheral blood mononuclear cells, obtained after pregnancy. The sequence derives from a female donor with multiple sclerosis, enrolled in a pregnancy study. The rearrangement links TRBV7-3 to TRBJ1-1; 9 nucleotides align to TRBD1. CDR3 bases: TGTGCCAGCAGCCGAACAGGGGGCAACACTGAAGCTTTCTTT. Translated, it gives CASSRTGGNTEAFF.